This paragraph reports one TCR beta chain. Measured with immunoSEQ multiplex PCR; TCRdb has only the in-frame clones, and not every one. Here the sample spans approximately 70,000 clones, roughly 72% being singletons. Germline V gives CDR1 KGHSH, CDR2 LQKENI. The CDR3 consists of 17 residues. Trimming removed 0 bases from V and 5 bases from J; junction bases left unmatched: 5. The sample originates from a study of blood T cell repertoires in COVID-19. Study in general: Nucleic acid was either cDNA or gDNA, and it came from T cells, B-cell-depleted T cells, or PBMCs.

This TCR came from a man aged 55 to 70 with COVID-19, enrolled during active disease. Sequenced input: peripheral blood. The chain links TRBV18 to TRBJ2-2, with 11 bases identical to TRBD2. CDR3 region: CASSPPTSGMGTGELFF. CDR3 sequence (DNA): TGTGCCAGCTCACCACCGACTAGCGGGATGGGTACCGGGGAGCTGTTTTTT.